Each of the 8 T cell receptor beta chains below was sequenced from the same sample in a study of cytomegalovirus exposure and HLA in healthy donors. Primers: 60 Vbeta forward and 13 Jbeta reverse. The data were produced by immunoSEQ multiplex PCR, yet TCRdb's version contains in-frame clones alone and is incomplete. The sample lists approximately 220,000 clones; 75% to 80% were seen once. The sample comprised PBMCs. The receptors were sampled from a male donor in good health and CMV-seronegative.

The V call is TRBV29-1, the J call TRBJ1-2; 7 bases agree with TRBD1. The CDR3 runs 15 residues. V shed 4 bases and J 2 bases; nucleotides not matched to a gene: 10. CDR1 is SQVTM, CDR2 ANQGSEA, per germline. CDR3 nucleotides: TGCAGCGTTGTTTACGACAGGGTTGGGAACTATGGCTACACCTTC. Its translation: CSVVYDRVGNYGYTF.

The genes are TRBV28 and TRBJ1-5; D remains ambiguous. V was shortened by 2 bases and J by 4 bases, with 9 bases between the two germline ends. The CDR3 has 14 residues. Germline CDR1 MDHEN, CDR2 SYDVKM. The CDR3 DNA is TGTGCCAGCAGTTTAGTGGTGGCAAATCAGCCCCAGCATTTT. Translation gives CASSLVVANQPQHF.

The rearrangement joins TRBV28 to TRBJ2-7; a weak D match, TRBD2 (5 bases). The CDR3 runs to 14 residues. Germline CDR1 and CDR2: MDHEN and SYDVKM. V lost 5 bases and J lost 2, with 13 bases in between. The CDR3 DNA follows: TGTGCCAGCAGTCCCCAGAGCGGCCCCTACGAGCAGTACTTC. Amino acid sequence: CASSPQSGPYEQYF. Full variable domain (missing parts from reference TRBV28 and TRBJ2-7): DVKVTQSSRYLVKRTGEKVFLECVQDMDHENMFWYRQDPGLGLRLIYFSYDVKMKEKGDIPEGYSVSREKKERFSLILESASTNQTSMYLCASSPQSGPYEQYFGPGTRLTVT.

The chain combines TRBV9 with TRBJ2-5, with TRBD2 matching 15 bases. The CDR3 spans 16 residues. The trim removed 3 bases at V and 1 base at J, leaving 1 base unmatched. Per germline, CDR1 SGDLS and CDR2 YYNGEE. The CDR3 region is CASSGGLAGGQETQYF. The CDR3, as DNA: TGTGCCAGCAGCGGGGGACTAGCGGGGGGCCAAGAGACCCAGTACTTC.

This clone was seen a handful of times. The J gene is TRBJ1-5, the V gene TRBV6-1, with D perhaps matching TRBD1 (5 bases). V was cut by 4 bases and J by 4 bases, with 8 bases left in between. The CDR3 is made up of 13 amino acids. Germline V lookup: CDR1 MNHNS, CDR2 SASEGT. The CDR3 coding sequence is TGTGCCAGCAGTGCCAGGGAAAATCAGCCCCAGCATTTT. It translates to CASSARENQPQHF.

V usage is TRBV28 and J usage is TRBJ1-2, with TRBD1 matching 7 bases. With V trimmed by 5 bases and J by 4 bases, 10 bases remained unmatched. Germline V lookup: CDR1 MDHEN, CDR2 SYDVKM. The CDR3 is 15 amino acids. This CDR3 is CASSVGQHRVYGYTF. For the CDR3, the DNA is TGTGCCAGCAGTGTGGGACAGCATCGAGTCTATGGCTACACCTTC.

This chain joins TRBV5-6 and TRBJ2-1, with D possibly being TRBD2 (7 bases). Germline CDR1 SGHDT, CDR2 YYEEEE. This CDR3 is 14 amino acids long. Trimming cost V 0 bases and J 10 bases, with 14 bases left between them. This CDR3 is CASSLAGGTSEQFF. The CDR3 nucleotides are TGTGCCAGCAGCTTGGCCGGGGGGACAAGCGAGCAGTTCTTC.

The rearrangement uses TRBV5-1 and TRBJ2-1; TRBD2 matches 13 bases. CDR3 length: 17 amino acids. CDR1 and CDR2 from the germline V gene are SGHRS and YFSETQ. J lost 4 bases, V lost 4 bases, and 8 bases had no gene match. CDR3 protein: CASSKEPGLAGYNEQFF. In DNA, the CDR3 is TGCGCCAGCAGCAAGGAACCGGGACTAGCGGGATACAATGAGCAGTTCTTC.